This TCR beta chain was profiled in a study of long-term antiretroviral therapy in people with HIV. As for the study in general: It was about a decade after the earliest samples that the 2015 immediate-ART recommendation appeared.

This clone has just a few counts. The antigen is undetermined. Per the germline V gene, CDR1 is SGHDN and CDR2 is FVKESK. Trimming removed 2 bases from V and 8 bases from J, with 12 bases in between. The CDR3 length is 13 residues. General observations from the study: Possibly under older ART regimens, blood was drawn between about 2004 and 2018.

The assay, immunoSEQ v3.0, was run at survey level. Clones were read by immunoSEQ multiplex PCR, and TCRdb kept only the in-frame ones, dropping some. The sample holds tens of thousands of clones, 85% seen once. Sequenced here: unsorted PBMCs, sampled 2.7 to 2.9 years before starting antiretroviral therapy. The genes are TRBV14 and TRBJ1-2; D is undetermined. The source is a woman aged 30 to 39 with HIV. CDR3 sequence (DNA): TGTGCCAGCAGCCAATACGCGTCGGGGGGCTACACCTTC. Residues: CASSQYASGGYTF.